This passage covers 5 T cell receptor beta chains from one sample sequenced in a study of PD-L1 blockade in urothelial cancer. Repertoires were generated with immunoSEQ multiplex PCR, while TCRdb's copy carries only in-frame clones and drops some. The sample contains 35,000 to 45,000 clones, about nine tenths of which appear only once. The sequencing here drew on PBMCs, taken around atezolizumab (anti-PD-L1) treatment. The receptors originated from a man aged 65-85 years with urothelial cancer.

The J gene is TRBJ2-2, the V gene TRBV5-1; 8 bases fit TRBD2. Losses at the gene ends were 3 bases for V and 4 bases for J; bases not matched to a gene: 5. Germline loops: CDR1 SGHRS, CDR2 YFSETQ. The CDR3 runs 15 residues. The CDR3 nucleotides read TGCGCCAGCAGCTCCGGGACTAGGGGCACCGGGGAGCTGTTTTTT. As protein: CASSSGTRGTGELFF.

The chain recombines TRBV2 with TRBJ2-7; unclear D gene. V was pared by 6 bases and J by 0 bases, with 9 bases between. The germline CDR1 and CDR2 sequences are SNHLY and FYNNEI. The CDR3 loop spans 13 amino acids. This CDR3 reads CASRKTGSYEQYF. In nucleotides, the CDR3 is TGTGCCAGCAGAAAGACGGGCTCCTACGAGCAGTACTTC.

This clone was seen once. The chain combines TRBV5-1 with TRBJ1-1; possible D gene TRBD1, 6 bases. Per the germline V gene, CDR1 is SGHRS and CDR2 is YFSETQ. V was clipped by 6 bases and J by 4 bases, with 22 bases between them. There are 16 residues in the CDR3. This CDR3 reads CASKEASGTRGTEAFF. The CDR3 DNA sequence: TGCGCCAGCAAGGAGGCCAGCGGAACCAGGGGCACTGAAGCTTTCTTT.

The chain employs TRBV28 and TRBJ1-2; D may be TRBD1 (6 bases). The length of the CDR3 is 13 residues. V was shortened by 4 bases and J by 8 bases, with 14 bases between the two germline ends. Per the germline V gene, CDR1 is MDHEN and CDR2 is SYDVKM. CDR3 DNA sequence: TGTGCCAGCAGTTGGGGGCCAGGGATAGGCTACACCTTC. This encodes CASSWGPGIGYTF.

The chain uses TRBV7-9 and TRBJ1-1; no clear D gene. The V gene lost 2 bases and the J gene lost 6 bases, with 7 bases spanning the gap. Germline values: CDR1 SEHNR, CDR2 FQNEAQ (reference sequence). CDR3 length: 12 residues. For the CDR3, the DNA is TGTGCCAGCAGCTTACCCTACTCTGAAGCTTTCTTT. Its protein is CASSLPYSEAFF.